The 30 T cell receptor beta chains presented below share a single source sample, sequenced in a study of neoadjuvant nivolumab and ipilimumab in lung cancer. The protocol was immunoSEQ multiplex PCR, while the TCRdb copy is restricted to in-frame clones and leaves out a portion. Here the sample spans 40,000 or so clones, nearly 90% being singletons. The input for sequencing was peripheral blood, taken before neoadjuvant nivolumab, alone or with ipilimumab. These receptors came from an adult with non-small cell lung cancer.

The genes are TRBV20-1 and TRBJ2-7; TRBD2 might be the D (5 bases). This CDR3 region has 10 residues. Germline values: CDR1 DFQATT, CDR2 SNEGSKA (reference sequence). The CDR3 nucleotides read TGCAGCGCCGGGCGGGACGAGCAGTACTTC. Translation gives CSAGRDEQYF.

This chain links TRBV5-5 with TRBJ2-7; 9 bases line up with TRBD1. Germline assignment: CDR1 SGHKS and CDR2 YYEKEE (reference sequence). There are 15 residues in the CDR3. V was pared by 0 bases and J by 4 bases, with 5 bases of the junction left unmatched. The CDR3 DNA reads as TGTGCCAGCAGCTTGGTGGGACAGGGACGATACGAGCAGTACTTC. Its translation is CASSLVGQGRYEQYF.

The V gene is TRBV5-4, the J gene TRBJ2-3; D uncertain. The CDR3 extends over 12 amino acids. Trimming pared 4 bases from V and 5 bases from J, leaving 8 bases between. In germline, CDR1 is SGHNT, CDR2 YYREEE (reference sequence). The chain's CDR3 is CASSTLGDTQYF. CDR3 sequence (DNA): TGTGCCAGCAGCACCCTGGGAGATACGCAGTATTTT.

J is TRBJ1-2 and V is TRBV10-3, with a weak D call TRBD1 (5 bases). Germline V gene lookup returns CDR1 ENHRY and CDR2 SYGVKD. The length of the CDR3 is 12 residues. Written as DNA, the CDR3 is TGTGCAACGGGGCCGCAGAGCGATGGCTACACCTTC. This gives the protein CATGPQSDGYTF.

The chain has TRBV5-8 and TRBJ2-7; D is ambiguous. V was cut by 6 bases and J by 3 bases, with 7 bases left in between. The CDR3 spans 11 residues. Germline CDR1 reads SGHTS; CDR2 reads YDEGEE. CDR3 coding DNA: TGTGCCAGCATCAAGGTCTACGAGCAGTACTTC. Protein sequence: CASIKVYEQYF.

The gene calls are TRBV7-6 and TRBJ2-1, with D hard to call. This CDR3 is 14 amino acids long. Trimming stripped 0 bases from V and 1 base from J, with 4 bases between. Germline loops: CDR1 SGHVS, CDR2 FNYEAQ. The CDR3 loop is CASSLAGSYNEQFF. The CDR3 region has the DNA TGTGCCAGCAGCTTAGCAGGGTCCTACAATGAGCAGTTCTTC.

The V gene is TRBV7-9, the J gene TRBJ1-5, with 7 nucleotides matching TRBD1. The length of the CDR3 is 13 residues. Germline assignment: CDR1 SEHNR and CDR2 FQNEAQ (reference sequence). V trimming: 6 bases; J trimming: 7 bases; junction bases outside the gene matches: 6. The CDR3 DNA reads as TGTGCCAGCAGTCCCCAGGGGGACCAGCCCCAGCATTTT. This sequence encodes CASSPQGDQPQHF.

The J gene is TRBJ1-5, the V gene TRBV6-1; a weak D match, TRBD1 (5 bases). The CDR3 runs to 13 residues. Trimming removed 2 bases at V and 11 bases at J, with 13 bases between. The germline V gene has CDR1 MNHNS and CDR2 SASEGT. CDR3 coding DNA: TGTGCCAGCAGTGAATCGAGAAGACAGTCCCAGCATTTT. Translation: CASSESRRQSQHF.

CDR3 in amino acids: CASSFIAGARGDIQYF. Written as DNA, the CDR3 is TGTGCCAGCAGCTTTATAGCGGGAGCGCGGGGGGACATTCAGTACTTC. The chain uses TRBV11-2 and TRBJ2-4, with 9 bases matching TRBD2. Germline V gene data show CDR1 as SGHAT and CDR2 as FQNNGV. V gave up 3 bases and J gave up 8 bases; unmatched junction bases: 11. The CDR3 consists of 16 residues.

The rearrangement uses TRBV25-1 and TRBJ2-3, with D hard to call. This CDR3 has 13 amino acids. V lost 1 base, J lost 4 bases, and 6 bases lay in between. Germline assignment: CDR1 MGHDK and CDR2 SYGVNS. For the CDR3, the DNA is TGTGCCAGCAGTGAATCGCCCCCAGATACGCAGTATTTT. This codes for CASSESPPDTQYF.

This chain joins TRBV7-2 and TRBJ2-3; 7 positions agree with TRBD2. The CDR3 is 14 amino acids. V shed 6 bases, J shed 3 bases, and the junction held 6 bases outside the gene matches. CDR1 and CDR2 (germline): SGHTA, FQGNSA. The CDR3 here is CASRILATTDTQYF. The CDR3 region has the DNA TGTGCCAGCAGGATACTAGCGACTACAGATACGCAGTATTTT.

CDR3 protein: CASSRQGTNTGELFF. The CDR3 DNA reads TGCGCCAGCAGCCGACAGGGAACGAACACCGGGGAGCTGTTTTTT. The genes are TRBV5-1 and TRBJ2-2; 7 bases align to TRBD1. The CDR3 totals 15 residues. V lost 4 bases, J lost 0 bases, and 3 bases stayed unmatched. In germline, CDR1 is SGHRS, CDR2 YFSETQ. Variable domain in full (rest from reference TRBV5-1 and TRBJ2-2): KAGVTQTPRYLIKTRGQQVTLSCSPISGHRSVSWYQQTPGQGLQFLFEYFSETQRNKGNFPGRFSGRQFSNSRSEMNVSTLELGDSALYLCASSRQGTNTGELFFGEGSRLTVL.

This clone was observed a single time. V is TRBV6-6 and J is TRBJ2-7, with D tentatively TRBD1 (6 bases). The CDR3 has 13 residues. Germline V lookup: CDR1 MNHNY, CDR2 SVGAGI (reference sequence). Trimming pared 6 bases from V and 6 bases from J, leaving 15 bases between. Here the CDR3 DNA reads TGTGCCAGCAGCCAAGGGGGATTTAGCGAGCAGTACTTC. It codes for CASSQGGFSEQYF.

This chain links TRBV4-3 with TRBJ2-2; the D gene is possibly TRBD1 (6 bases). The CDR3 runs to 16 residues. Trimming stripped 4 bases from V and 6 bases from J, with 18 bases between. Germline V lookup: CDR1 LGHNA, CDR2 YSLEER. This chain's CDR3 is CASSRGPGELSGELFF. In DNA, the CDR3 is TGCGCCAGCAGCCGCGGCCCAGGGGAACTCTCCGGGGAGCTGTTTTTT.

In its sample, this clone was seen once. The chain is built from TRBV18 and TRBJ2-5; 9 bases map to TRBD1. The CDR3 length is 15 residues. J lost 2 bases, V lost 6 bases, and 7 bases had no gene match. CDR1 KGHSH and CDR2 LQKENI come from the germline V gene. Here the CDR3 reads CASSRPGTGQETQYF. The CDR3 DNA reads as TGTGCCAGCTCCCGTCCCGGGACAGGGCAAGAGACCCAGTACTTC.

The chain links TRBV18 to TRBJ2-5, with D possibly being TRBD1 (6 bases). CDR3 length: 13 residues. The germline V gene encodes CDR1 KGHSH and CDR2 LQKENI. V was shortened by 4 bases and J by 5 bases, with 11 bases between the two germline ends. The CDR3, as DNA: TGTGCCAGCTCACTGAACAGGGTGGAGACCCAGTACTTC. Translated, it gives CASSLNRVETQYF.

This clone was seen more than once but under ten times. The chain employs TRBV5-1 and TRBJ1-1; D unclear. With 3 bases removed from V and 1 base from J, the gap between germline ends came to 10 bases. Germline lookup yields CDR1 SGHRS and CDR2 YFSETQ. This CDR3 region has 14 residues. CDR3 in amino acids: CASSSTRPNTEAFF. In DNA form, the CDR3 reads TGCGCCAGCAGCTCAACCAGACCGAACACTGAAGCTTTCTTT.

The gene calls are TRBV4-1 and TRBJ1-2, with 10 bases fitting TRBD1. The CDR3 has 15 residues. Germline values: CDR1 MGHRA, CDR2 YSYEKL. V trimming: 1 base; J trimming: 6 bases; junction bases outside the gene matches: 5. The CDR3 DNA follows: TGCGCCAGCAGCCAAGCGGGACAGGGGAGGGATGGCTACACCTTC. Encoded protein: CASSQAGQGRDGYTF.

This chain connects TRBV6-6 to TRBJ1-2; D remains ambiguous. V lost 2 bases, J lost 5 bases, and 15 bases lay in between. The germline V gene has CDR1 MNHNY and CDR2 SVGAGI (reference sequence). CDR3 length: 15 amino acids. DNA of the CDR3: TGTGCCAGCAGTTACGGAACATCCTCAAGTTATGGCTACACCTTC. Amino acids: CASSYGTSSSYGYTF.

This chain uses TRBV7-2 with TRBJ2-7; D is unclear. CDR1 is SGHTA, CDR2 FQGNSA, per germline. This CDR3 comprises 12 residues. With 3 bases removed from V and 0 bases from J, the gap between germline ends came to 3 bases. For the CDR3, the DNA is TGTGCCAGCAGCTTTACCTCCTACGAGCAGTACTTC. This sequence encodes CASSFTSYEQYF. Using reference TRBV7-2 and TRBJ2-7 for the parts outside the CDR3, the full variable domain is GAGVSQSPSNKVTEKGKDVELRCDPISGHTALYWYRQSLGQGLEFLIYFQGNSAPDKSGLPSDRFSAERTGGSVSTLTIQRTQQEDSAVYLCASSFTSYEQYFGPGTRLTVT.

V is TRBV5-4 and J is TRBJ2-3, with TRBD1 matching over 10 bases. Germline V gene lookup returns CDR1 SGHNT and CDR2 YYREEE (reference sequence). There are 16 residues in the CDR3. V lost 3 bases, J lost 4 bases, and 8 bases stayed unmatched. The CDR3 spells CASSSMTGGMADTQYF. The CDR3 coding sequence is TGTGCCAGCAGCTCGATGACAGGGGGCATGGCAGATACGCAGTATTTT.

This clone has a single count. The chain employs TRBV28 and TRBJ1-2, with 7 bases that match TRBD1. This CDR3 spans 14 amino acids. The ends lost 2 bases at V and 4 bases at J; junction bases unmatched: 4. CDR1 MDHEN and CDR2 SYDVKM come from the germline V gene. The CDR3 sequence is CASSLQKGAYGYTF. The CDR3 DNA sequence: TGTGCCAGCAGTTTACAAAAGGGGGCCTATGGCTACACCTTC.

The rearrangement uses TRBV4-1 and TRBJ2-7, with no clear D. The CDR3 runs to 14 residues. The germline gives CDR1 MGHRA, CDR2 YSYEKL. V was shortened by 4 bases and J by 0 bases, with 10 bases between the two germline ends. CDR3 nucleotide sequence: TGCGCCAGCAGCCTAAGCGTGGACTCCTACGAGCAGTACTTC. Amino acid sequence: CASSLSVDSYEQYF.

V gene TRBV7-6 combines with J gene TRBJ2-1; 8 bases are shared with TRBD2. CDR1 and CDR2 (germline): SGHVS, FNYEAQ. The CDR3 contains 16 residues. The ends lost 5 bases at V and 4 bases at J; junction bases unmatched: 10. CDR3 residues: CASSGVAGIVYNEQFF. DNA for the CDR3: TGTGCCAGCAGCGGGGTAGCGGGAATAGTATACAATGAGCAGTTCTTC.

The CDR3 is CASSQGDSSSYNEQFF. As DNA, the CDR3 is TGTGCCAGCAGCCAAGGAGACTCCAGCTCCTACAATGAGCAGTTCTTC. The genes are TRBV14 and TRBJ2-1; unclear D gene. V was clipped by 1 base and J by 0 bases, with 10 bases between them. Germline CDR1 reads SGHDN; CDR2 reads FVKESK. This CDR3 has 16 amino acids.

The J gene is TRBJ1-2, the V gene TRBV5-4, with no clear D. Trimming pared 2 bases from V and 6 bases from J, leaving 11 bases between. The CDR3 consists of 13 residues. Per germline, CDR1 SGHNT and CDR2 YYREEE (reference sequence). The CDR3 nucleotides are TGTGCCAGCAGCTTCAGCACGGTTAATGGCTACACCTTC. This sequence encodes CASSFSTVNGYTF.

This clone was seen only once. The chain recombines TRBV5-1 with TRBJ2-1; D possibly matches TRBD1 or TRBD2 (7 bases each). Germline-derived CDR1 and CDR2 are SGHRS and YFSETQ. V was cut by 1 base and J by 1 base, with 15 bases left in between. The CDR3 consists of 17 residues. The CDR3 DNA follows: TGCGCCAGCAGCTTGAGGGGAGGGGGCGCGTCCTACAATGAGCAGTTCTTC. Translating it yields CASSLRGGGASYNEQFF.

The chain carries TRBV6-1 and TRBJ2-7; 8 nucleotides agree with TRBD2. This CDR3 spans 13 amino acids. Germline assignment: CDR1 MNHNS and CDR2 SASEGT. V trimming: 6 bases; J trimming: 2 bases; junction bases outside the gene matches: 3. The CDR3 is CASRFSGTYEQYF. As DNA, the CDR3 is TGTGCCAGCAGATTTAGCGGGACCTACGAGCAGTACTTC.

The chain is built from TRBV7-9 and TRBJ2-7; 7 bases match TRBD1. The junction had 5 bases not matched to a gene; V was cut back by 7 bases and J by 5 bases. The germline V gene encodes CDR1 SEHNR and CDR2 FQNEAQ (reference sequence). This CDR3 contains 12 residues. The CDR3 region has the DNA TGTGCCAGCACCGAAACAGGGGACGAGCAGTACTTC. It is translated as CASTETGDEQYF.

The chain employs TRBV9 and TRBJ2-5; 11 nucleotides line up with TRBD2. Germline values: CDR1 SGDLS, CDR2 YYNGEE. The CDR3 spans 16 residues. V lost 0 bases and J lost 2; bases outside the gene matches: 3. CDR3 coding DNA: TGTGCCAGCAGCGTAGGTAGCGGGAGGGTACAAGAGACCCAGTACTTC. It encodes CASSVGSGRVQETQYF.